This TCR beta chain is drawn from a study of blood T cell repertoires in COVID-19 (dated by TCRdb to the early 2020s). In terms of the full investigation: Samples covering the acute and convalescent phases of COVID-19 were provided by collaborators in the United States, Italy and Spain. Deeply sampled blood TCRbeta repertoires from subjects exposed to, actively infected with, or recovered from COVID-19 were included in the dataset. A freely available public database, intended as a resource for researchers studying the immune response to SARS-CoV-2, is where the repertoires were released. A de-identified subject ID, COVID-19 status, age in years and sex were almost always included in the sample metadata. The samples were drawn from two sources: the first 160 participants of the ongoing ImmuneRACE study, and 1,000 to 1,500 subjects contributed by 6 global collaborators. Where HLA class I and class II types were available, the types were taken from metadata supplied by the sample provider, not from assay-based typing. The material from the prospective study consisted of cDNA or gDNA derived from T cells, B-cell-depleted T cells, or PBMCs.

In regard to this clone: No cognate antigen has been identified for it. Per-base quality was not reported, and no clone a single base away is much larger than it.

Participants in the prospective study were aged 18 to 89 years, lived in 20 to 30 United States geographic areas, and enrolled through a virtual design. To assign participants to cohorts, the prospective study relied on clinical history that participants themselves reported in a screening survey and a study questionnaire. Exposed participants were defined as having been in contact with someone with a PCR-confirmed or clinician-diagnosed COVID-19 case within 2 weeks of study entry. Each participant in the prospective study had whole blood, serum and a nasopharyngeal or oropharyngeal swab collected by mobile phlebotomists. Prospective study participants could optionally give additional blood draws and questionnaires over a roughly 2-month period. Blood samples from the prospective study were shipped frozen or at room temperature prior to DNA extraction. The immunoSEQ Assay, a bias-controlled multiplex PCR, was used to amplify TCRbeta CDR3 regions from genomic DNA. The authors processed their data as follows. The number of nucleated cells in each sample was estimated from the amplification of reference gene primers within the assay. To quantify the absolute abundance of each unique TCRbeta CDR3 rearrangement, sequence reads were collapsed and filtered. Productive Simpson clonality was computed per sample as the square root of Simpson's diversity index over productive rearrangements. The table comes from immuneACCESS by way of TCRdb, which keeps in-frame sequences with V and J called. Part of the clones is missing from these tables; in studies checked, under half for an unresolved V gene and the rest for unknown reasons. For V, J and clone size, that table is used; D and trimming come from the DNA. Within this sample are about 260,000 clones, with just under 90% of them counted one time only. The ten most abundant clones make up less than 0.9% of the sample.

Broad study findings and their caveats: The amount of clinical and demographic metadata varied by source and participant and was provided uncurated.

Input material: PBMCs or T cells enriched from blood (not recorded which). The origin of this receptor is a man over 45 who had been exposed to COVID-19.

CDR3 protein: CASRTGGFSGNTIYF. Read as DNA, the sequence is TGTGCCAGCAGGACAGGGGGGTTCTCTGGAAACACCATATATTTT. The sequence joins TRBV28 to TRBJ1-3; TRBD1 fits 9 bases in the junction. The CDR3 measures 15 amino acids from cysteine to phenylalanine. The sequence is cut down to CDR3 DNA, 45 bases in frame from base 1. Trimming takes 6 bases off V and 0 bases off J; junction bases not matched to a gene: 3. For CDR1 and CDR2, the germline V gene lists MDHEN and SYDVKM.